These 24 T cell receptor beta chains were sequenced from one sample in a study of T-cell reconstitution after alpha-beta-depleted transplantation in children. It was with unique molecular identifiers that the TCRbeta library was prepared. In TCRdb, the PCR reads were re-called with MiXCR into one record per CDR3 protein. Among roughly 500,000 distinct CDR3 sequences listed, approximately 20% were seen once. The starting material was PBMCs from the stem cell graft donor, obtained from the stem cell graft. These TCRs come from a human donor who donated a stem cell graft to a child with acute lymphoblastic leukemia.

This sequence joins TRBV5-1 and TRBJ2-7, with D maybe TRBD2 (6 bases). The length of the CDR3 is 12 residues. Germline CDR1 and CDR2: SGHRS and YFSETQ. V was clipped by 5 bases and J by 5 bases, with 11 bases between them. The DNA of the CDR3 is TGCGCCAGCAGGTGGAGGGACCACGAGCAGTACTTC. Protein: CASRWRDHEQYF.

This clonotype was detected a few times. For the CDR3, the DNA is TGTGCCAGCAAGAGAATTTCTGGAAACACCATATATTTT. This sequence encodes CASKRISGNTIYF. V and J are TRBV3-1 and TRBJ1-3; D gene ambiguous. CDR3 length equals 13 residues. CDR1 is LGHDT, CDR2 YNNKEL, per germline (reference sequence). The V end lost 7 bases, the J end lost 1 base, and 8 bases lay between the germline ends.

This rearrangement joins TRBV7-2 to TRBJ1-5; 7 bases fit TRBD1. The CDR3 runs 15 residues. Germline values: CDR1 SGHTA, CDR2 FQGNSA. J gave up 6 bases and V 3 bases, and 8 bases lay outside the gene matches. The CDR3 nucleotides read TGTGCCAGCAGCTTGGAGGGGGCCCAGGGTCAGCCCCAGCATTTT. Its translation is CASSLEGAQGQPQHF.

The sample holds a few counts of this clonotype. The chain uses TRBV30 and TRBJ2-5; D remains unclear. V was trimmed by 2 bases and J by 4 bases, leaving 14 bases between them. There are 14 residues in the CDR3. CDR1 is GTSNPN, CDR2 SVGIG, per germline (reference sequence). CDR3 in amino acids: CAWSQGSFLETQYF. DNA of the CDR3: TGTGCCTGGAGTCAAGGAAGTTTTTTAGAGACCCAGTACTTC.

There are a few counts of this clonotype. The chain joins TRBV11-1 to TRBJ2-1; 7 positions agree with TRBD2. The CDR3 contains 18 residues. Looked up from germline, CDR1 is SGHAT and CDR2 is FQDESV (reference sequence). J gave up 3 bases and V 1 base, and 12 bases lay outside the gene matches. The CDR3 DNA reads TGTGCCAGCAGCTTAGAGGGCGGGAGTATGGGTCTCTACAATGAGCAGTTCTTC. The encoded protein is CASSLEGGSMGLYNEQFF. Filled out from reference TRBV11-1 and TRBJ2-1, the complete variable domain reads EAEVAQSPRYKITEKSQAVAFWCDPISGHATLYWYRQILGQGPELLVQFQDESVVDDSQLPKDRFSAERLKGVDSTLKIQPAELGDSAMYLCASSLEGGSMGLYNEQFFGPGTRLTVL.

This clonotype has a count of ten or more. V is TRBV3-1 and J is TRBJ2-7; tentative D call: TRBD1 (5 bases). The CDR3 is 13 residues long. Trimming shortened V by 4 bases and J by 0 bases, and 7 bases separated the two germline ends. In germline, CDR1 is LGHDT, CDR2 YNNKEL (reference sequence). Here the CDR3 DNA reads TGTGCCAGCAGCCCAGGGTTCTCCTACGAGCAGTACTTC. Its protein product is CASSPGFSYEQYF.

This clonotype was seen more than once but under ten times. The chain carries TRBV12-3 or TRBV12-4 and TRBJ2-7; no firm D call. Trimming stripped 6 bases from V and 12 bases from J, with 24 bases between. CDR3 length: 14 amino acids. DNA for the CDR3: TGTGCCAGCAGCCCCAGAACGGACGAACCCGGTCGGTACTTC. As protein: CASSPRTDEPGRYF.

This clonotype was observed a few times. The chain joins TRBV5-1 to TRBJ2-7, with 7 positions matching TRBD1. J lost 0 bases, V lost 5 bases, and 5 bases had no gene match. The CDR3 covers 14 residues. Germline CDR1 reads SGHRS; CDR2 reads YFSETQ. CDR3 nucleotide sequence: TGCGCCAGCAGTTGGGACAGTCTCTCCTACGAGCAGTACTTC. This gives the protein CASSWDSLSYEQYF.

In its sample, this clonotype was seen a few times. The chain is built from TRBV5-1 and TRBJ1-2; 7 nucleotides match TRBD1. This CDR3 comprises 15 residues. V shed 0 bases, J shed 4 bases, and the junction held 6 bases outside the gene matches. Germline V lookup: CDR1 SGHRS, CDR2 YFSETQ. CDR3 sequence: CASSLAGQISYGYTF. CDR3 bases: TGCGCCAGCAGCTTGGCGGGACAGATATCCTATGGCTACACCTTC.

On this clonotype itself: One junction end does not reproduce the germline sequence, and a read error may be involved. The chain has TRBV7-6 and TRBJ1-1; maybe TRBD1 (6 bases). CDR3 length: 15 residues. CDR1 and CDR2 (germline): SGHVS, FNYEAQ. The CDR3 DNA reads TGTGCCAGCTGCTTAGCGCCAGGGGCGAACACTGAAGCTTTCTTT. Protein: CASCLAPGANTEAFF.

V gene TRBV20-1 combines with J gene TRBJ2-7, with D tentatively TRBD1 or TRBD2 (6 bases each). Germline CDR1 DFQATT, CDR2 SNEGSKA (reference sequence). Trimming left V 3 bases short and J 1 base short, with 10 bases between. This CDR3 is built from 13 residues. CDR3 residues: CSASRGGSYEQYF. DNA of the CDR3: TGCAGTGCTAGCAGGGGAGGATCCTACGAGCAGTACTTC.

This chain uses TRBV6-2 or TRBV6-3 with TRBJ2-7; D may be TRBD2 (6 bases). This CDR3 has 13 residues. With 6 bases removed from V and 2 bases from J, the gap between germline ends came to 11 bases. Germline V CDR1 and CDR2: MNHEY, SVGEGT. CDR3 sequence: CASRPGEAYEQYF. In nucleotides, the CDR3 is TGTGCCAGCAGGCCCGGGGAGGCCTACGAGCAGTACTTC.

This clonotype showed up just a few times. This rearrangement joins TRBV20-1 to TRBJ1-5; no firm D call. Germline assignment: CDR1 DFQATT and CDR2 SNEGSKA (reference sequence). The CDR3 totals 15 residues. V was trimmed by 0 bases and J by 6 bases, leaving 15 bases between them. CDR3 residues: CSARDGSFSSQPQHF. The CDR3 DNA is TGCAGTGCTAGAGATGGCTCCTTCTCTAGTCAGCCCCAGCATTTT.

The rearrangement uses TRBV3-1 and TRBJ1-3; no reliable D call. Between the trimmed V and J ends, which lost 4 bases and 0 bases, there was a span of 10 bases. The CDR3 has 15 residues. Germline CDR1 is LGHDT and CDR2 is YNNKEL (reference sequence). CDR3 sequence (DNA): TGTGCCAGCAGCCTGGACGTCGGCTCTGGAAACACCATATATTTT. Protein product: CASSLDVGSGNTIYF.

This sequence joins TRBV10-3 and TRBJ2-3, with no clear D. The V end lost 2 bases, the J end lost 0 bases, and 3 bases lay between the germline ends. The CDR3 runs to 13 residues. CDR1 and CDR2 (germline): ENHRY, SYGVKD. CDR3 DNA sequence: TGTGCCATCAGTGAGCCCAGCACAGATACGCAGTATTTT. Protein: CAISEPSTDTQYF.

The chain has TRBV7-3 and TRBJ2-2, with 10 bases matching TRBD2. The CDR3 runs 15 residues. The germline V gene has CDR1 SGHTA and CDR2 FQGTGA. J gave up 7 bases and V 5 bases, and 7 bases lay outside the gene matches. The CDR3 nucleotides read TGTGCCAGCAGCCCCGCCCTAGCGGGGGACGGGGAGCTGTTTTTT. This translates into CASSPALAGDGELFF. Full variable domain (missing parts from reference TRBV7-3 and TRBJ2-2): GAGVSQTPSNKVTEKGKYVELRCDPISGHTALYWYRQSLGQGPEFLIYFQGTGAADDSGLPNDRFFAVRPEGSVSTLKIQRTERGDSAVYLCASSPALAGDGELFFGEGSRLTVL.

This rearrangement joins TRBV29-1 to TRBJ2-7; 9 bases line up with TRBD1. The CDR3 runs 12 residues. Germline trimming cut 4 bases from V and 7 bases from J; bases unmatched to any gene: 5. The germline CDR1 and CDR2 sequences are SQVTM and ANQGSEA. CDR3 bases: TGCAGCGTTGGACAGGGGGGAGGAGAGCAGTACTTC. Its protein product is CSVGQGGGEQYF.

The V and J genes are TRBV20-1 and TRBJ2-3; TRBD2 matches 10 bases. CDR1 DFQATT and CDR2 SNEGSKA come from the germline V gene (reference sequence). The CDR3 extends over 14 amino acids. The junction had 6 bases not matched to a gene; V was cut back by 5 bases and J by 4 bases. As DNA, the CDR3 is TGCAGTGCTTCGCTAGCGGGAGTGGCAGATACGCAGTATTTT. Translation gives CSASLAGVADTQYF.

J is TRBJ2-7 and V is TRBV27; D ambiguous. The CDR3 is 16 residues long. CDR1 is MNHEY and CDR2 is SMNVEV in the germline V gene (reference sequence). The V gene lost 5 bases and the J gene lost 7 bases, with 24 bases spanning the gap. The CDR3 loop reads CASSPRVLIPIGEQYF. DNA for the CDR3: TGTGCCAGCAGTCCAAGGGTACTAATTCCCATCGGGGAGCAGTACTTC.

This clonotype was seen a few times. V gene TRBV5-1 combines with J gene TRBJ2-5, with D perhaps TRBD1 or TRBD2 (5 bases each). Germline CDR1 is SGHRS and CDR2 is YFSETQ. The CDR3 is 15 residues long. V shed 0 bases and J shed 4 bases, with 13 bases lying between them. In DNA form, the CDR3 reads TGCGCCAGCAGCTTGGGAGGGAATGGGGGAGAGACCCAGTACTTC. It specifies CASSLGGNGGETQYF.

The gene calls are TRBV7-9 and TRBJ1-1; D is possibly TRBD1 (5 bases). CDR3 length equals 14 residues. V gave up 3 bases and J gave up 5 bases, with 13 bases separating them. From germline, CDR1 is SEHNR and CDR2 FQNEAQ (reference sequence). The CDR3 region is CASSFRVGETEAFF. The CDR3 bases are TGTGCCAGCAGCTTCCGGGTGGGGGAAACTGAAGCTTTCTTT. The full variable domain, with the rest looked up from reference TRBV7-9 and TRBJ1-1, is DTGVSQNPRHKITKRGQNVTFRCDPISEHNRLYWYRQTLGQGPEFLTYFQNEAQLEKSRLLSDRFSAERPKGSFSTLEIQRTEQGDSAMYLCASSFRVGETEAFFGQGTRLTVV.

The sample holds a few counts of this clonotype. V and J are TRBV11-2 and TRBJ1-5; D perhaps matches TRBD1 (6 bases). Germline V gene sequence: CDR1 SGHAT, CDR2 FQNNGV. The V gene lost 5 bases and the J gene lost 6 bases, with 23 bases spanning the gap. The CDR3 is made up of 17 amino acids. CDR3 coding DNA: TGTGCCAGCAGCCGCGGGGGTACACAGGGAAGGGGTCAGCCCCAGCATTTT. Amino acids: CASSRGGTQGRGQPQHF.

The chain couples TRBV15 to TRBJ1-5, with TRBD1 identical over 7 bases. The CDR3 runs 15 residues. Germline loops: CDR1 LNHNV, CDR2 YYDKDF (reference sequence). The ends lost 1 base at V and 4 bases at J; junction bases unmatched: 4. CDR3 nucleotides: TGTGCCACCAGCAGAGGACAGGGAAGAAATCAGCCCCAGCATTTT. As protein: CATSRGQGRNQPQHF.

The rearrangement links TRBV7-9 to TRBJ2-3, with D maybe TRBD1 (6 bases). Germline CDR1 is SEHNR and CDR2 is FQNEAQ (reference sequence). Trimming took 0 bases from V and 2 from J, leaving 9 bases between them. The CDR3 length is 15 residues. The CDR3 sequence is CASSLAGALTDTQYF. DNA for the CDR3: TGTGCCAGCAGCTTAGCGGGGGCCCTCACAGATACGCAGTATTTT.